These 23 T cell receptor beta chains came from one sample sequenced in a study of blood T cell repertoires in COVID-19. Method: immunoSEQ multiplex PCR; TCRdb's copy keeps in-frame clones and lacks some. Of 240,000 or so clones listed, roughly nine tenths are singletons. Sequenced sample: peripheral blood. Receptor source: a man aged 55 to 70 with acute or convalescent COVID-19.

The gene calls are TRBV5-5 and TRBJ1-5; D may be TRBD1 (6 bases). The CDR3 is 18 amino acids. Germline CDR1 and CDR2: SGHKS and YYEKEE (reference sequence). V shed 4 bases and J shed 0 bases, with 20 bases lying between them. In nucleotides, the CDR3 is TGTGCCAGCAGCCGTTACTCGGACAGCACTTATAGCAATCAGCCCCAGCATTTT. This translates into CASSRYSDSTYSNQPQHF.

This chain joins TRBV6-5 and TRBJ1-1; 7 bases align to TRBD1. Trimming at V came to 6 bases and at J to 2 bases, leaving 3 bases not matched to a gene. This CDR3 region has 13 residues. Germline CDR1 MNHEY, CDR2 SVGAGI. DNA for the CDR3: TGTGCCAGCAGATACAGGGGTAACACTGAAGCTTTCTTT. Amino acids: CASRYRGNTEAFF.

The V gene is TRBV18, the J gene TRBJ2-1, with 13 bases aligning to TRBD2. Germline CDR1 is KGHSH and CDR2 is LQKENI. V dropped 4 bases and J dropped 10; count of bases not matched to a gene: 10. The CDR3 sequence is 16 residues long. In DNA form, the CDR3 reads TGTGCCAGCTCACTCGAGACTAGCGGGAGGCCTCTAGAGCAGTTCTTC. This sequence encodes CASSLETSGRPLEQFF. The whole variable domain, filled in from reference TRBV18 and TRBJ2-1, reads NAGVMQNPRHLVRRRGQEARLRCSPMKGHSHVYWYRQLPEEGLKFMVYLQKENIIDESGMPKERFSAEFPKEGPSILRIQQVVRGDSAAYFCASSLETSGRPLEQFFGPGTRLTVL.

This clone was recorded only once. The chain uses TRBV6-5 and TRBJ1-1; D call uncertain. This CDR3 spans 16 amino acids. CDR1 is MNHEY and CDR2 is SVGAGI in the germline V gene. V was trimmed by 3 bases and J by 3 bases, leaving 17 bases between them. The DNA of the CDR3 is TGTGCCAGCAGTTATTTCGAGGAGGGAGGGCACACTGAAGCTTTCTTT. It specifies CASSYFEEGGHTEAFF.

J is TRBJ2-1 and V is TRBV6-5; 7 nucleotides match TRBD2. V shed 3 bases, J shed 2 bases, and the junction held 7 bases outside the gene matches. The CDR3 has 16 amino acids. From germline, CDR1 is MNHEY and CDR2 SVGAGI. The CDR3 coding sequence is TGTGCCAGCAGTTATATTAAGGGACTACCCTACAATGAGCAGTTCTTC. Translated: CASSYIKGLPYNEQFF.

The genes are TRBV10-1 and TRBJ2-7, with 7 bases lining up with TRBD2. The trim removed 8 bases at V and 4 bases at J, leaving 17 bases unmatched. This CDR3 region has 16 residues. CDR1 is WNHNN, CDR2 SYGVQD, per germline (reference sequence). For the CDR3, the DNA is TGCGCCAGCTCTAAGTCCTCGGGGGGTAGCGGGTACGAGCAGTACTTC. This codes for CASSKSSGGSGYEQYF.

This clone was seen only a few times. This sequence joins TRBV28 and TRBJ2-7; 8 nucleotides align to TRBD1. The CDR3 runs to 13 residues. Trimming removed 9 bases from V and 1 base from J; junction bases left unmatched: 5. In germline, CDR1 is MDHEN, CDR2 SYDVKM. CDR3 DNA sequence: TGTGCCAGTCGGACAGGGTCTTCCTACGAGCAGTACTTC. This translates into CASRTGSSYEQYF.

The V call is TRBV27, the J call TRBJ1-2, with 10 bases identical to TRBD1. Trimming at V came to 0 bases and at J to 7 bases, leaving 11 bases not matched to a gene. In germline, CDR1 is MNHEY, CDR2 SMNVEV (reference sequence). The CDR3 contains 17 residues. CDR3 residues: CASSLSVRQGARSGYTF. Written as DNA, the CDR3 is TGTGCCAGCAGTTTATCGGTAAGACAGGGGGCGCGAAGTGGCTACACCTTC.

This chain connects TRBV6-2 or TRBV6-3 to TRBJ2-7; tentative D call: TRBD1 (5 bases). CDR3 length equals 13 residues. The V end was cut by 2 bases, the J end by 2 bases, with 7 bases between. Germline V gene lookup returns CDR1 MNHEY and CDR2 SVGEGT. Written as DNA, the CDR3 is TGTGCCAGCAGTTACGGGGCTACCTACGAGCAGTACTTC. Amino acid sequence: CASSYGATYEQYF.

V is TRBV18 and J is TRBJ1-3; 8 bases fit TRBD1. The CDR3 spans 17 residues. V lost 2 bases to trimming and J lost 3 bases; unmatched junction nucleotides: 9. Germline CDR1 and CDR2: KGHSH and LQKENI. CDR3 protein: CASSPTPRGPVGNTIYF. CDR3 in DNA: TGTGCCAGCTCACCAACCCCCAGGGGGCCTGTTGGAAACACCATATATTTT. Supplemented by reference TRBV18 and TRBJ1-3, the full variable domain reads NAGVMQNPRHLVRRRGQEARLRCSPMKGHSHVYWYRQLPEEGLKFMVYLQKENIIDESGMPKERFSAEFPKEGPSILRIQQVVRGDSAAYFCASSPTPRGPVGNTIYFGEGSWLTVV.

The J gene is TRBJ2-7, the V gene TRBV4-2; D is undetermined. Trimming removed 0 bases from V and 7 bases from J, with 7 bases in between. This CDR3 is 12 amino acids long. Per germline, CDR1 LGHNA and CDR2 YNFKEQ. The CDR3 DNA sequence: TGTGCCAGCAGCCAAGATTTCCTTGAGCAGTACTTC. Protein product: CASSQDFLEQYF.

The chain employs TRBV4-3 and TRBJ1-1; no definite D call. CDR1 is LGHNA, CDR2 YSLEER, per germline. This CDR3 spans 16 amino acids. V lost 0 bases to trimming and J lost 1 base, with 12 bases between them. DNA of the CDR3: TGCGCCAGCAGCCAAGATCCGGCAGGCACGAACACTGAAGCTTTCTTT. Translating it yields CASSQDPAGTNTEAFF.

The rearrangement uses TRBV11-3 and TRBJ2-7; 7 nucleotides agree with TRBD1. The V and J ends lost 4 bases and 0 bases, in that order; junction bases with no gene match: 3. This CDR3 region has 14 residues. CDR1 SGHNT and CDR2 YENEEA come from the germline V gene. Here the CDR3 DNA reads TGTGCCAGCAGCTCCCGGGACAGCTCCTACGAGCAGTACTTC. Its protein is CASSSRDSSYEQYF.

The chain carries TRBV27 and TRBJ2-1, with 9 bases matching TRBD2. Germline CDR1 MNHEY, CDR2 SMNVEV (reference sequence). V was pared by 4 bases and J by 4 bases, with 5 bases of the junction left unmatched. The CDR3 is 15 amino acids. The CDR3 region is CASSYPGLAYNEQFF. The CDR3 bases are TGTGCCAGCAGTTACCCGGGACTAGCTTACAATGAGCAGTTCTTC.

This clone came up once. The chain uses TRBV7-8 and TRBJ1-1, with D possibly TRBD1 on 5 matching bases. Trimming took off 10 bases at V and 5 bases at J, with 14 bases between the two ends. The germline CDR1 and CDR2 sequences are SGHVS and FQNEAQ. This CDR3 comprises 12 residues. CDR3 sequence (DNA): TGTGCCACCCTTGGGGGGAGTACTGAAGCTTTCTTT. Protein sequence: CATLGGSTEAFF.

This clone was observed a single time. The chain joins TRBV29-1 to TRBJ2-7; 7 bases align to TRBD1. This CDR3 contains 14 residues. Looked up from germline, CDR1 is SQVTM and CDR2 is ANQGSEA. V shed 3 bases, J shed 4 bases, and the junction held 9 bases outside the gene matches. CDR3 loop: CSVELVTGSYEQYF. CDR3 sequence (DNA): TGCAGCGTTGAGTTGGTGACAGGGAGTTACGAGCAGTACTTC.

V gene TRBV7-9 combines with J gene TRBJ1-1; D not resolved. V dropped 8 bases and J dropped 1 base, with 14 bases sitting between them. This CDR3 is built from 14 residues. Germline assignment: CDR1 SEHNR and CDR2 FQNEAQ (reference sequence). CDR3 sequence reads: CASSREYTNTEAFF. The CDR3, as DNA: TGTGCCAGCTCGCGCGAGTATACGAACACTGAAGCTTTCTTT.

The chain carries TRBV19 and TRBJ2-5, with a possible D match to TRBD1 (6 bases). Germline assignment: CDR1 LNHDA and CDR2 SQIVND (reference sequence). The V end lost 5 bases, the J end lost 5 bases, and 15 bases lay between the germline ends. This CDR3 has 14 amino acids. CDR3 in DNA: TGTGCCAGTAGTGTGGGACATGGCGGTGAGACCCAGTACTTC. Amino acid sequence: CASSVGHGGETQYF.

The chain is built from TRBV30 and TRBJ2-1; D perhaps matches TRBD2 (6 bases). Between the trimmed V and J ends, which lost 1 base and 10 bases, there was a span of 17 bases. Per germline, CDR1 GTSNPN and CDR2 SVGIG (reference sequence). The CDR3 has 14 residues. CDR3 residues: CAWSATGGAEEQFF. CDR3 sequence (DNA): TGTGCCTGGAGTGCCACCGGGGGAGCCGAAGAGCAGTTCTTC.

J is TRBJ1-2 and V is TRBV5-6, with a tentative D call TRBD1 (6 bases). The CDR3 is 13 residues long. Looked up from germline, CDR1 is SGHDT and CDR2 is YYEEEE. Trimming pared 4 bases from V and 6 bases from J, leaving 13 bases between. The CDR3 DNA sequence: TGTGCCAGCAGCCCTCCGGGACAAAATGGCTACACCTTC. Protein product: CASSPPGQNGYTF.

The CDR3 bases are TGTGCCAGCAGTCCCGGGGGGGGGCGCGACTATGGCTACACCTTC. This translates into CASSPGGGRDYGYTF. The V and J genes are TRBV28 and TRBJ1-2; possible D gene TRBD1, 6 bases. Germline V lookup: CDR1 MDHEN, CDR2 SYDVKM. V lost 5 bases and J 3 bases, leaving 16 bases between the germline ends. The CDR3 contains 15 residues.

The J gene is TRBJ1-3, the V gene TRBV30; the D gene is possibly TRBD1 (6 bases). The CDR3 totals 13 residues. V lost 3 bases and J lost 7, with 13 bases in between. The germline V gene encodes CDR1 GTSNPN and CDR2 SVGIG (reference sequence). CDR3: CAWSAGRGNTIYF. The CDR3 region has the DNA TGTGCCTGGAGCGCGGGCAGGGGCAACACCATATATTTT.

The genes are TRBV11-3 and TRBJ2-7; TRBD1 matches 9 bases. The ends lost 6 bases at V and 5 bases at J; junction bases unmatched: 8. Germline V gives CDR1 SGHNT, CDR2 YENEEA. CDR3 length: 14 residues. The CDR3 nucleotides are TGTGCCAGCAGTTTGTCCGGGACAGGGAACGAGCAGTACTTC. Amino acid sequence: CASSLSGTGNEQYF.